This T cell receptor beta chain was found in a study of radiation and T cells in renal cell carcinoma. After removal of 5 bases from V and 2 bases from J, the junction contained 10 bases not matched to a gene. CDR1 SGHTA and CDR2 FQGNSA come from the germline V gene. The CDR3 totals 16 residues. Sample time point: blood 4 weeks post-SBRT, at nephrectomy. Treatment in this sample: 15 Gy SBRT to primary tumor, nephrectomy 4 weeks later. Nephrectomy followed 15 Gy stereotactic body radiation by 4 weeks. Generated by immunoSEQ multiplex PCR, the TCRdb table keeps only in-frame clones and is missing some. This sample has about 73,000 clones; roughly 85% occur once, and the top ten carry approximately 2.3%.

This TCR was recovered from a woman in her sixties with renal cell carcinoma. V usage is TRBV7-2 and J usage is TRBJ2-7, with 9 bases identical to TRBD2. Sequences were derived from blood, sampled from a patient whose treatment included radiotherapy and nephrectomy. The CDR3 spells CASSLEVASGTYEQYF. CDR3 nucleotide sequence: TGTGCCAGCAGCCTCGAGGTGGCTAGCGGGACCTACGAGCAGTACTTC.